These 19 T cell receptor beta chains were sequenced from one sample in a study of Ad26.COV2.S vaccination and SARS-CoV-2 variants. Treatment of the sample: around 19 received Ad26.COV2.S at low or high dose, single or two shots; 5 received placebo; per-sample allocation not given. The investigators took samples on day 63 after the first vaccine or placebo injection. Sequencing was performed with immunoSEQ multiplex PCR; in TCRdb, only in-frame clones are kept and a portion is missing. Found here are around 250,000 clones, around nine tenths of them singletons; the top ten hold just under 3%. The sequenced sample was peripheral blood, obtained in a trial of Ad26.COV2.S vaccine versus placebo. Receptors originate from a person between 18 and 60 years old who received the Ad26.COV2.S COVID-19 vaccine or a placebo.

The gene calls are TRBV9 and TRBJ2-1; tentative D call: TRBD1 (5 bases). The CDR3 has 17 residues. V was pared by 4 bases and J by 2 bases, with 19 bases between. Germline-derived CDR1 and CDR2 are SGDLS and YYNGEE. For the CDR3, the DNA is TGTGCCAGCAGCTCCTCCCTTGGGGCAGGAACCTACAATGAGCAGTTCTTC. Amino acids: CASSSSLGAGTYNEQFF.

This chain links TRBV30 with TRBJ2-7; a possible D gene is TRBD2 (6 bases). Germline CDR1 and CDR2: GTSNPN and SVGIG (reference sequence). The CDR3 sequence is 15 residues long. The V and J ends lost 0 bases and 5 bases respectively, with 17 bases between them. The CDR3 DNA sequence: TGTGCCTGGAGTGTACTCGGGGGACTGAGGAACGAGCAGTACTTC. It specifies CAWSVLGGLRNEQYF.

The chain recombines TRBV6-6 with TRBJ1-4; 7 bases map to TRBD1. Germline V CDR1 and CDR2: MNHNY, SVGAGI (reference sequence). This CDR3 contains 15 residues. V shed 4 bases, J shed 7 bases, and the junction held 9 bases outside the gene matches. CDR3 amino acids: CASSSSDRRSEKLFF. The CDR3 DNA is TGTGCCAGCAGTTCCTCGGACAGGAGGAGTGAAAAACTGTTTTTT.

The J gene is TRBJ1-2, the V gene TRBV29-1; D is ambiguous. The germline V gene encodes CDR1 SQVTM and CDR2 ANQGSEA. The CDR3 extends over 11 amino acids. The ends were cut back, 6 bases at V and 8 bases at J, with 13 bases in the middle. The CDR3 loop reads CSVAGLFGYTF. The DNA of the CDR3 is TGCAGCGTCGCAGGTCTCTTCGGCTACACCTTC.

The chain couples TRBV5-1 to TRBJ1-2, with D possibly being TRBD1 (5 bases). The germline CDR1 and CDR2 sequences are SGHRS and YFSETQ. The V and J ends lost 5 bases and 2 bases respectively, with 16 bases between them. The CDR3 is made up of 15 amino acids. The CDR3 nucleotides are TGCGCCAGCAGGTACTCCGGGGGGACCAACTATGGCTACACCTTC. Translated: CASRYSGGTNYGYTF.

As DNA, the CDR3 is TGTGCCAGCAACAGGAGGAGGGGTGAAAAACTGTTTTTT. Translated, it gives CASNRRRGEKLFF. The chain has TRBV19 and TRBJ1-4, with TRBD1 as a possible D gene (5 bases). V dropped 9 bases and J dropped 7 bases, with 15 bases sitting between them. Germline CDR1 reads LNHDA; CDR2 reads SQIVND (reference sequence). The CDR3 totals 13 residues.

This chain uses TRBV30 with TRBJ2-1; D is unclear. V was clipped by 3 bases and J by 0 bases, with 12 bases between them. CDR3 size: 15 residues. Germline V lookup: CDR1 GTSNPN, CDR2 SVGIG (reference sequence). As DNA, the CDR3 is TGTGCCTGGAGAACTGGTTCCGGCTCCTACAATGAGCAGTTCTTC. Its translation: CAWRTGSGSYNEQFF.

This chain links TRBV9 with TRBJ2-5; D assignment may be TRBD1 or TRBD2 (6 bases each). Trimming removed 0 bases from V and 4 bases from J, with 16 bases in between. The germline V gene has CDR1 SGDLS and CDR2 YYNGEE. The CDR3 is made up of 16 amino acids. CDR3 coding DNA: TGTGCCAGCAGCGTAGGAAGTAGCGGACAGTCAGAGACCCAGTACTTC. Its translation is CASSVGSSGQSETQYF.

The CDR3, as DNA: TGTGCCAGTAGGACGTCATCTTACAATGAGCAGTTCTTC. It is translated as CASRTSSYNEQFF. The rearrangement links TRBV19 to TRBJ2-1, with D unclear. CDR3 length: 13 amino acids. Trimming shortened V by 6 bases and J by 4 bases, and 10 bases separated the two germline ends. The germline CDR1 and CDR2 sequences are LNHDA and SQIVND (reference sequence). Full variable domain (missing parts from reference TRBV19 and TRBJ2-1): DGGITQSPKYLFRKEGQNVTLSCEQNLNHDAMYWYRQDPGQGLRLIYYSQIVNDFQKGDIAEGYSVSREKKESFPLTVTSAQKNPTAFYLCASRTSSYNEQFFGPGTRLTVL.

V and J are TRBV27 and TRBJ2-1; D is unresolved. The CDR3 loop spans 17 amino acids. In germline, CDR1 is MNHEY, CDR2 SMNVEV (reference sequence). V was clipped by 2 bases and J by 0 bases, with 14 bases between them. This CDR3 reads CASSLLWPVSSYNEQFF. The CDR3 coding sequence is TGTGCCAGCAGTTTACTGTGGCCGGTGAGCTCCTACAATGAGCAGTTCTTC.

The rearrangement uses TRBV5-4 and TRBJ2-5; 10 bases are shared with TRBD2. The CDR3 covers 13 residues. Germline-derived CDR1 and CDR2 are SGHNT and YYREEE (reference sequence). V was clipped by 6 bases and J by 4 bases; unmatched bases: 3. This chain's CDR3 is CASTRLAGETQYF. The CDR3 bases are TGTGCCAGCACAAGACTAGCGGGAGAGACCCAGTACTTC.

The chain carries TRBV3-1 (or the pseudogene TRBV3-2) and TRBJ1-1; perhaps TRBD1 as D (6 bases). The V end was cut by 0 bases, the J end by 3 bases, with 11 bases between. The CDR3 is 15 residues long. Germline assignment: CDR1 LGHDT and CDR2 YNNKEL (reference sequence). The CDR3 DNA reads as TGTGCCAGCAGCCAAGATGGGGACACGGACACTGAAGCTTTCTTT. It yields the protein CASSQDGDTDTEAFF.

In DNA form, the CDR3 reads TGTGCCAGCTACCTTGGACGGGGGAACACTGAAGCTTTCTTT. Its translation: CASYLGRGNTEAFF. This chain joins TRBV6-5 and TRBJ1-1; D is unresolved. The CDR3 length is 14 residues. V was clipped by 8 bases and J by 1 base, with 14 bases between them. Germline V lookup: CDR1 MNHEY, CDR2 SVGAGI.

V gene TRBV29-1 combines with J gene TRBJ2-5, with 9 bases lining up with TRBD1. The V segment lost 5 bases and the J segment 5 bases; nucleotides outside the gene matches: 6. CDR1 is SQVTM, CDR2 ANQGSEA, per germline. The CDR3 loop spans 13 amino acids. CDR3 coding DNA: TGCAGCGTTCAGGGTGACAGGGGGGAGACCCAGTACTTC. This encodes CSVQGDRGETQYF.

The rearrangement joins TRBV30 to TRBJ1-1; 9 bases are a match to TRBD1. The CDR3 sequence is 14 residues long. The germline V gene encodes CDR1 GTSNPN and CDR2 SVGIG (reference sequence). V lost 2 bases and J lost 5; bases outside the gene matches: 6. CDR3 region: CAWSTTGGWTEAFF. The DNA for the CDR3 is TGTGCCTGGAGTACGACAGGGGGTTGGACTGAAGCTTTCTTT.

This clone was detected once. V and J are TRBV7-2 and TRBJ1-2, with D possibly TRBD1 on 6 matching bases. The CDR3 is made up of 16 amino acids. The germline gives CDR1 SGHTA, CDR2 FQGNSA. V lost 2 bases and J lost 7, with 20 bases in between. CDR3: CASSLQFGTLGPGYTF. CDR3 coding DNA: TGTGCCAGCAGCTTACAATTTGGGACACTCGGACCTGGCTACACCTTC.

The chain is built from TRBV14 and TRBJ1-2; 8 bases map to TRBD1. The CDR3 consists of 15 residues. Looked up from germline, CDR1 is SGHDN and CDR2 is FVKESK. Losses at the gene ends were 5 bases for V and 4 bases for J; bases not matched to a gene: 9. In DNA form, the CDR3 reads TGTGCCAGCAGCGCCCAGGACAGGGCGTTCTATGGCTACACCTTC. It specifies CASSAQDRAFYGYTF.

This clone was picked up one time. The CDR3 loop is CASSAAGTQYF. The CDR3 DNA is TGCGCCAGCAGCGCCGCAGGTACGCAGTATTTT. The J gene is TRBJ2-3, the V gene TRBV10-2; no reliable D call. The germline V gene has CDR1 WSHSY and CDR2 SAAADI. Trimming pared 6 bases from V and 8 bases from J, leaving 9 bases between. This CDR3 has 11 residues.

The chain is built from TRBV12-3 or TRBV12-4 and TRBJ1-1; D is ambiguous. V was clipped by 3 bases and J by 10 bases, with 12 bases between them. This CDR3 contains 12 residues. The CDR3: CASSFNGRTAFF. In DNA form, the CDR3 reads TGTGCCAGCAGTTTTAACGGGCGTACAGCTTTCTTT.